These 25 T cell receptor beta chains came from one sample sequenced in a study of T cells after yellow fever vaccination (dated by TCRdb to the late 2010s). The sample's treatment or condition label, decoded: live attenuated yellow fever vaccine strain. Library preparation was by 5' RACE. TCRdb shows the sequencer as Illumina HiSeq 2500. Through fastp at Q25 and MiXCR, TCRdb rebuilt clones from the public reads, retaining in-frame beta chains. Every CDR3 protein is listed once, alongside the most common genes and DNA of its rows. Here the sample has approximately 350,000 distinct CDR3 sequences; approximately 10% occur a single time. Less than 20% of the sample goes to the ten largest clones. Sequences were derived from PBMCs, sampled on the day of the first yellow fever vaccination. The receptors here all came from a young man who received the YFV17D yellow fever vaccine.

This clonotype was detected a few times. The chain has TRBV7-3 and TRBJ1-4, with D uncertain. In germline, CDR1 is SGHTA, CDR2 FQGTGA. The CDR3 consists of 16 residues. Deletions cut 4 bases from V and 8 bases from J, with 20 bases between. DNA of the CDR3: TGTGCCAGCAGCTCAAATCGGACCCTCGAGGAGGAAAAACTGTTTTTT. It is translated as CASSSNRTLEEEKLFF.

The chain uses TRBV6-5 and TRBJ1-3; no firm D call. This CDR3 region has 13 residues. From germline, CDR1 is MNHEY and CDR2 SVGAGI. V lost 3 bases and J 8 bases, leaving 11 bases between the germline ends. Written as DNA, the CDR3 is TGTGCCAGCAGTTATCGGTCACGGGACACCATATATTTT. Its translation is CASSYRSRDTIYF.

This clonotype was recorded a few times. The chain combines TRBV2 with TRBJ1-5; D is undetermined. The CDR3 contains 10 residues. V lost 11 bases and J lost 11, with 13 bases in between. Per germline, CDR1 SNHLY and CDR2 FYNNEI. CDR3 region: CAGGRKTQHF. For the CDR3, the DNA is TGTGCCGGCGGCCGGAAGACCCAGCATTTT.

This clonotype was seen a few times. This chain connects TRBV6-5 to TRBJ2-5; no firm D call. V was clipped by 8 bases and J by 5 bases, with 12 bases between them. Germline V gene lookup returns CDR1 MNHEY and CDR2 SVGAGI. The CDR3 sequence is 12 residues long. CDR3 sequence reads: CASAPPSETQYF. The CDR3 nucleotides are TGTGCCAGCGCCCCCCCCTCGGAGACCCAGTACTTC.

This clonotype was recorded a few times. This rearrangement joins TRBV11-2 to TRBJ2-3; the D gene could be TRBD1 or TRBD2 (6 bases each). V was clipped by 8 bases and J by 4 bases, with 22 bases between them. Germline V gene sequence: CDR1 SGHAT, CDR2 FQNNGV. The CDR3 is 16 residues long. The CDR3, as DNA: TGTGCCAGCCATCACTGGAGGGGGAGGAGTGCAGATACGCAGTATTTT. Its protein is CASHHWRGRSADTQYF.

CDR3 loop: CASSDILRTGWDGYTF. The CDR3, as DNA: TGTGCCAGTAGTGACATTCTAAGGACAGGGTGGGATGGCTACACCTTC. The chain uses TRBV19 and TRBJ1-2; TRBD1 matches 8 bases. Germline V CDR1 and CDR2: LNHDA, SQIVND (reference sequence). This CDR3 contains 16 residues. J gave up 6 bases and V 5 bases, and 14 bases lay outside the gene matches.

This chain uses TRBV6-1 with TRBJ1-5; 7 bases fit TRBD1. After removal of 5 bases from V and 2 bases from J, the junction contained 9 bases not matched to a gene. The V gene's germline CDR1 is MNHNS and CDR2 SASEGT. The CDR3 loop spans 16 amino acids. In nucleotides, the CDR3 is TGTGCCAGCAGTCCTAGAAGACAGGGCGGCAATCAGCCCCAGCATTTT. Translated: CASSPRRQGGNQPQHF.

A few counts support this clonotype. This rearrangement joins TRBV6-1 to TRBJ1-4; D not certain. The CDR3 is made up of 15 amino acids. Between the trimmed V and J ends, which lost 0 bases and 8 bases, there was a span of 13 bases. The germline CDR1 and CDR2 sequences are MNHNS and SASEGT. CDR3: CASSEASGSGEKLFF. The CDR3 DNA follows: TGTGCCAGCAGTGAAGCGTCGGGGTCGGGCGAAAAACTGTTTTTT.

V gene TRBV5-1 combines with J gene TRBJ2-2; possibly TRBD1 for D (6 bases). This CDR3 region has 17 residues. Trimming cost V 4 bases and J 4 bases, with 20 bases left between them. Germline CDR1 reads SGHRS; CDR2 reads YFSETQ. CDR3: CASSLQPGARPTGELFF. DNA of the CDR3: TGCGCCAGCAGCCTCCAGCCAGGGGCACGGCCCACCGGGGAGCTGTTTTTT.

The CDR3 sequence is CASSQQGADTGELFF. CDR3 bases: TGCGCCAGCAGCCAGCAGGGGGCGGACACCGGGGAGCTGTTTTTT. This chain connects TRBV4-1 to TRBJ2-2; 8 bases align to TRBD1. With V trimmed by 3 bases and J by 3 bases, 3 bases remained unmatched. The germline V gene encodes CDR1 MGHRA and CDR2 YSYEKL. This CDR3 spans 15 amino acids.

This chain connects TRBV20-1 to TRBJ2-5; no reliable D call. Germline values: CDR1 DFQATT, CDR2 SNEGSKA (reference sequence). The length of the CDR3 is 14 residues. V was pared by 0 bases and J by 1 base, with 9 bases between. Here the CDR3 DNA reads TGCAGTGCTAGAGATCGGGCAGGCCAAGAGACCCAGTACTTC. Its protein product is CSARDRAGQETQYF.

The J gene is TRBJ2-5, the V gene TRBV7-9; possibly TRBD1 for D (6 bases). The germline V gene encodes CDR1 SEHNR and CDR2 FQNEAQ (reference sequence). V shed 5 bases and J shed 1 base, with 8 bases lying between them. The CDR3 is 13 residues long. The chain's CDR3 is CASSNRAQETQYF. CDR3 coding DNA: TGTGCCAGCAGCAACAGGGCCCAAGAGACCCAGTACTTC.

The chain combines TRBV7-2 with TRBJ1-2; maybe TRBD1 (5 bases). Germline assignment: CDR1 SGHTA and CDR2 FQGNSA. The CDR3 covers 16 residues. V was cut by 1 base and J by 7 bases, with 19 bases left in between. The CDR3 DNA reads TGTGCCAGCAGCTTAGAGGGCAGGGTCAGGTTTCGTGGCTACACCTTC. Translating it yields CASSLEGRVRFRGYTF.

This clonotype was detected a few times. The J gene is TRBJ2-7, the V gene TRBV18, with 9 bases matching TRBD1. The CDR3 runs 16 residues. Trimming removed 2 bases from V and 4 bases from J; junction bases left unmatched: 9. The germline gives CDR1 KGHSH, CDR2 LQKENI. This CDR3 is CASSPMGAGTGYEQYF. CDR3 nucleotides: TGTGCCAGCTCACCAATGGGAGCGGGGACAGGGTACGAGCAGTACTTC. The whole variable domain, filled in from reference TRBV18 and TRBJ2-7, reads NAGVMQNPRHLVRRRGQEARLRCSPMKGHSHVYWYRQLPEEGLKFMVYLQKENIIDESGMPKERFSAEFPKEGPSILRIQQVVRGDSAAYFCASSPMGAGTGYEQYFGPGTRLTVT.

This clonotype was detected only a few times. This chain uses TRBV4-3 with TRBJ1-5; the match to TRBD1 covers 8 bases. CDR1 and CDR2 (germline): LGHNA, YSLEER. The V and J ends lost 1 base and 5 bases, in that order; junction bases with no gene match: 7. This CDR3 is 16 amino acids long. The CDR3 region has the DNA TGCGCCAGCAGCCAAGTCTTTGACAGGGGCGATCAGCCCCAGCATTTT. This encodes CASSQVFDRGDQPQHF.

This clonotype turned up a few times. CDR3 protein: CASWTGGFNYGYTF. CDR3 nucleotide sequence: TGTGCCAGCTGGACAGGGGGCTTTAACTATGGCTACACCTTC. The chain recombines TRBV5-6 with TRBJ1-2, with 11 bases fitting TRBD1. The germline gives CDR1 SGHDT, CDR2 YYEEEE. The ends lost 7 bases at V and 1 base at J; junction bases unmatched: 3. The CDR3 has 14 residues.

The chain uses TRBV7-2 and TRBJ2-7, with TRBD1 as a possible D gene (6 bases). Germline values: CDR1 SGHTA, CDR2 FQGNSA. With 0 bases removed from V and 5 bases from J, the gap between germline ends came to 14 bases. This CDR3 contains 15 residues. CDR3 DNA: TGTGCCAGCAGCTTAGCCAGGACAGACGCCCACGAGCAGTACGTC. It translates to CASSLARTDAHEQYV.

This clonotype was observed a few times. The chain carries TRBV6-1 and TRBJ2-7; 9 positions agree with TRBD1. CDR1 is MNHNS and CDR2 is SASEGT in the germline V gene. This CDR3 is built from 15 residues. Trimming at V came to 4 bases and at J to 5 bases, leaving 9 bases not matched to a gene. The CDR3 DNA reads as TGTGCCAGCAGTGGAGCCGGGACAGGGTTCCACGAGCAGTACTTC. Its translation: CASSGAGTGFHEQYF.

The chain has TRBV3-1 and TRBJ2-5; D gene ambiguous. CDR1 and CDR2 (germline): LGHDT, YNNKEL (reference sequence). The CDR3 is made up of 15 amino acids. Trimming cost V 0 bases and J 5 bases, with 13 bases left between them. The CDR3 reads CASSQDRPAGETQYF. The DNA of the CDR3 is TGTGCCAGCAGCCAAGATCGGCCAGCCGGGGAGACCCAGTACTTC.

The sample holds a few counts of this clonotype. This rearrangement joins TRBV5-1 to TRBJ2-1, with a tentative D call TRBD1 (6 bases). The CDR3 is 15 residues long. Germline CDR1 SGHRS, CDR2 YFSETQ. Trimming pared 0 bases from V and 7 bases from J, leaving 14 bases between. Here the CDR3 reads CASSLEPGVRNEQFF. CDR3 bases: TGCGCCAGCAGCTTGGAGCCAGGGGTGAGGAATGAGCAGTTCTTC. Full variable domain (remainder filled in from reference TRBV5-1 and TRBJ2-1): KAGVTQTPRYLIKTRGQQVTLSCSPISGHRSVSWYQQTPGQGLQFLFEYFSETQRNKGNFPGRFSGRQFSNSRSEMNVSTLELGDSALYLCASSLEPGVRNEQFFGPGTRLTVL.

This chain links TRBV4-1 with TRBJ2-1, with TRBD2 as a possible D gene (6 bases). V was cut by 0 bases and J by 8 bases, with 14 bases left in between. Germline CDR1 is MGHRA and CDR2 is YSYEKL. The CDR3 runs to 15 residues. The CDR3 DNA is TGCGCCAGCAGCCAAGACGGCGGGGTGAGCTATGAGCAGTTCTTC. It specifies CASSQDGGVSYEQFF.

This clonotype was seen a few times. The genes are TRBV20-1 and TRBJ1-3; D call uncertain. Germline V gene data show CDR1 as DFQATT and CDR2 as SNEGSKA (reference sequence). CDR3 size: 14 residues. V shed 5 bases and J shed 1 base, with 12 bases lying between them. In DNA form, the CDR3 reads TGCAGTGCTGTGGACGCTAAGTCTGGAAACACCATATATTTT. The encoded protein is CSAVDAKSGNTIYF.

This chain joins TRBV27 and TRBJ2-2; perhaps TRBD1 as D (6 bases). This CDR3 region has 15 residues. The germline V gene has CDR1 MNHEY and CDR2 SMNVEV (reference sequence). The V gene lost 6 bases and the J gene lost 1 base, with 12 bases spanning the gap. The CDR3 DNA follows: TGTGCCAGCAGCCCTGGACAGAGGAACACCGGGGAGCTGTTTTTT. As protein: CASSPGQRNTGELFF.

This sequence joins TRBV10-3 and TRBJ1-5; D possibly corresponds to TRBD1 (6 bases). V lost 0 bases and J 0 bases, leaving 9 bases between the germline ends. The CDR3 totals 16 residues. CDR1 is ENHRY and CDR2 is SYGVKD in the germline V gene. The CDR3: CAISESRGNSNQPQHF. CDR3 coding DNA: TGTGCCATCAGTGAGTCGAGGGGGAATAGCAATCAGCCCCAGCATTTT.

In this sample, this clonotype turned up many times. This chain links TRBV5-1 with TRBJ2-3; possible D gene TRBD1, 6 bases. This CDR3 spans 14 amino acids. With 2 bases removed from V and 6 bases from J, the gap between germline ends came to 13 bases. Germline loops: CDR1 SGHRS, CDR2 YFSETQ. The CDR3 coding sequence is TGCGCCAGCAGCTTAAACGGCCAGGGGGATACGCAGTATTTT. Protein sequence: CASSLNGQGDTQYF. Variable domain in full (rest from reference TRBV5-1 and TRBJ2-3): KAGVTQTPRYLIKTRGQQVTLSCSPISGHRSVSWYQQTPGQGLQFLFEYFSETQRNKGNFPGRFSGRQFSNSRSEMNVSTLELGDSALYLCASSLNGQGDTQYFGPGTRLTVL.